A single sample gave rise to the 11 T cell receptor beta chains below, sequenced in a study of glioma-infiltrating T cells. Using RNA template, CDR3s of TCR alpha and beta were amplified with iRepertoire arm-PCR. TCRdb re-analysed the multiplex PCR reads in MiXCR, keeping a single row per CDR3 protein. Of 100,000 to 150,000 distinct CDR3 sequences in the sample, roughly 20% are singletons; the top ten hold approximately 14%. The sample was glioma tissue, nonneoplastic brain tissue, or PBMCs (not recorded which). The source of these receptors is a human donor with low-grade glioma or glioblastoma, undergoing nonglioma brain surgery, or in good health (not recorded which).

At least ten counts were recorded for this clonotype. The chain recombines TRBV6-6 with TRBJ2-1; D unclear. The CDR3 sequence is 13 residues long. V was pared by 2 bases and J by 10 bases, with 12 bases between. Germline CDR1 is MNHNY and CDR2 is SVGAGI (reference sequence). The CDR3, as DNA: TGTGCCAGCAGTTACAGCAGGACGCAAGAGCAGTTCTTC. Its translation: CASSYSRTQEQFF.

This clonotype has just a few counts. CDR3 protein: CASSQDPPLGEHIGELFF. CDR3 DNA: TGCGCCAGCAGCCAGGACCCCCCTCTTGGGGAGCACATCGGGGAGCTGTTTTTT. V and J are TRBV4-3 and TRBJ2-2; tentatively, D is TRBD2 (5 bases). Germline V gives CDR1 LGHNA, CDR2 YSLEER. CDR3 length: 18 residues. The V gene lost 3 bases and the J gene lost 7 bases, with 24 bases spanning the gap.

This clonotype was seen repeatedly, ten times or more. Germline is not matched at one junction end, which may reflect a read error. The V and J genes are TRBV20-1 and TRBJ2-1; either TRBD1 or TRBD2 may fit D (5 bases each). The CDR3 has 15 residues. Looked up from germline, CDR1 is DFQATT and CDR2 is SNEGSKA (reference sequence). This CDR3 reads CSASPNGASYDEQFF. CDR3 nucleotide sequence: TGCAGTGCTAGTCCCAACGGGGCCTCCTACGATGAGCAGTTCTTC.

Worth noting for this clonotype: The germline gene is not matched at one end of the junction; a read error may be the cause. The chain combines TRBV15 with TRBJ2-7, with D unclear. Germline V lookup: CDR1 LNHNV, CDR2 YYDKDF (reference sequence). The length of the CDR3 is 15 residues. DNA of the CDR3: TGTGCCCCCCGCCGCGCCCCGCCCGGGCCCTCCGCGCCGTCCTTC. As protein: CAPRRAPPGPSAPSF.

The J gene is TRBJ2-3, the V gene TRBV7-9; 7 bases match TRBD1. The CDR3 runs to 16 residues. CDR1 and CDR2 from the germline V gene are SEHNR and FQNEAQ (reference sequence). V was clipped by 1 base and J by 4 bases; unmatched bases: 8. CDR3 sequence (DNA): TGTGCCAGCAGCTTAGATGGCTCAGGGGGTTCAGATACGCAGTATTTT. This encodes CASSLDGSGGSDTQYF.

This clonotype was recorded at least ten times. The chain carries TRBV2 and TRBJ1-2, with D unresolved. The CDR3 extends over 15 amino acids. V was pared by 8 bases and J by 4 bases, with 20 bases between. CDR1 and CDR2 from the germline V gene are SNHLY and FYNNEI. The CDR3 here is CASRLGLGLSYGYTF. DNA of the CDR3: TGTGCCAGCCGTCTTGGGTTAGGGTTGAGCTATGGCTACACCTTC.

This clonotype was seen repeatedly, ten times or more. The DNA of the CDR3 is TGTGCCACCAGCTCCAGGACAGGGCCCTACGAGCAGTACTTC. It yields the protein CATSSRTGPYEQYF. The V call is TRBV15, the J call TRBJ2-7, with 8 positions matching TRBD1. This CDR3 comprises 14 residues. V trimming: 5 bases; J trimming: 2 bases; junction bases outside the gene matches: 5. Germline V gene lookup returns CDR1 LNHNV and CDR2 YYDKDF (reference sequence).

This clonotype occurred many times. The CDR3 reads CATSRDYRPGKENTEAFF. Here the CDR3 DNA reads TGTGCCACCAGCAGAGATTATCGGCCAGGGAAGGAGAACACTGAAGCTTTCTTT. The chain recombines TRBV15 with TRBJ1-1, with D possibly matching TRBD1 (5 bases). The CDR3 runs 18 residues. V was clipped by 0 bases and J by 1 base, with 18 bases between them. In germline, CDR1 is LNHNV, CDR2 YYDKDF (reference sequence).

On this clonotype: A read error may produce the germline difference seen at one junction end. The J gene is TRBJ1-5, the V gene TRBV28; TRBD1 is a possible D gene (5 bases). Germline CDR1 MDHEN, CDR2 SYDVKM. The CDR3 extends over 16 amino acids. The CDR3 reads CASSRGSGRGDQPQNF. The CDR3 DNA reads as TGTGCCAGCAGTAGGGGCTCAGGACGGGGGGATCAGCCCCAGAATTTT.

As for this clonotype: This sequence may be a read error, since a much larger clone differs from it by one base. The chain joins TRBV11-1 to TRBJ2-3; tentatively, D is TRBD2 (6 bases). CDR3 length: 16 residues. Per the germline V gene, CDR1 is SGHAT and CDR2 is FQDESV (reference sequence). Trimming pared 4 bases from V and 5 bases from J, leaving 19 bases between. This CDR3 is CASSWSSEDYKDTQYF. For the CDR3, the DNA is TGTGCCAGCAGCTGGAGTTCGGAGGACTACAAAGATACGCAGTATTTT.

This clonotype was counted many times. The CDR3 is CASSIVASHSAFF. CDR3 nucleotides: TGTGCCAGTAGTATAGTCGCGTCTCACTCGGCTTTCTTT. V gene TRBV19 combines with J gene TRBJ1-1; D gene unclear. The CDR3 is made up of 13 amino acids. Trimming took 1 base from V and 11 from J, leaving 14 bases between them. Germline V gene lookup returns CDR1 LNHDA and CDR2 SQIVND (reference sequence). The full variable domain, with the rest looked up from reference TRBV19 and TRBJ1-1, is DGGITQSPKYLFRKEGQNVTLSCEQNLNHDAMYWYRQDPGQGLRLIYYSQIVNDFQKGDIAEGYSVSREKKESFPLTVTSAQKNPTAFYLCASSIVASHSAFFGQGTRLTVV.